The rows below give T cell receptor beta chains drawn from one sample of a study of T cell repertoires in cytomegalovirus infection. TCRdb processed the reads anew with MiXCR; each CDR3 protein has one entry. The sample consists of 200,000 to 250,000 distinct CDR3 sequences, approximately 24% of them appearing once. The sequenced material came from CD8+ T cells from PBMCs. These receptors all stem from a human donor in good health (CMV status not recorded). Some clones in this sample may be carry-over from other donors' samples. The CDR3 runs from the conserved cysteine through the conserved F or W. D genes are given only for firm matches. A clone size is listed for some rows: how often the clone was seen (once, few, many), or a class if it is expanded.

TRBV27,many,TRBD1,TRBJ2-7,TGTGCCAGCAGGTGGACAGGGGGCTCCTACGAGCAGTACTTC,CASRWTGGSYEQYF
TRBV11-2,few,-,TRBJ2-1,TGTGCCAGCAGCTTGGGGTTTATACGACAGTACAATGAGCAGTTCTTC,CASSLGFIRQYNEQFF
TRBV2,-,-,TRBJ2-3,TGTGCCAGCAGTGAAGGCCGGACAGCTTACACAGATACGCAGTATTTT,CASSEGRTAYTDTQYF
TRBV29-1,-,-,TRBJ2-1,TGCAGCGTTGAAGACCTGGACATTTTCTACAATGAGCAGTTCTTC,CSVEDLDIFYNEQFF
TRBV13,-,TRBD2,TRBJ2-1,TGTGCCAGCAGCTTAGAGGGACTAGCCCAACATGAGCAGTTCTTC,CASSLEGLAQHEQFF
TRBV19,few,TRBD1,TRBJ1-1,TGTGCCAGTACCAGGACAGGGGGAACTGAAGCTTTCTTT,CASTRTGGTEAFF
TRBV12-3/TRBV12-4,-,-,TRBJ1-1,TGTGCCAGCAGTTTTGGTCTGTACACTGAAGCTTTCTTT,CASSFGLYTEAFF
TRBV3-1,-,-,TRBJ2-3,TGTGCCAGCAGCCACACCCTTACTGGTACTAGCACAGATACGCAGTATTTT,CASSHTLTGTSTDTQYF
TRBV28,-,-,TRBJ2-5,TGTGCCAGCACCATTGCGGGGACTCAAGAGACCCAGTACTTC,CASTIAGTQETQYF
TRBV27,-,-,TRBJ2-7,TGTGCCAGCAGCAAAGGGTGGGGCTACGAGCAGTACTTC,CASSKGWGYEQYF
TRBV5-4,-,-,TRBJ2-2,TGTGCCAGCAGCTTGGCCGGGAAGGCCGGGGAGCTGTTTTTT,CASSLAGKAGELFF
TRBV4-1,many,-,TRBJ1-2,TGCGCCAGCAGCCAAGATCGGTCGGCAGGGTACTATGGCTACACCTTC,CASSQDRSAGYYGYTF
TRBV7-9,few,TRBD1,TRBJ1-2,TGTGCCAGCAGCTTAGCTGGGACAGAATTACACTATGGCTACACCTTC,CASSLAGTELHYGYTF
TRBV7-6,-,-,TRBJ1-1,TGTGCCAGCAGCTTAGCAGGGGGTGATGCTTTCTTT,CASSLAGGDAFF
TRBV4-2,-,-,TRBJ2-3,TGTGCCAGCAGCCAAGGGGCAGATACGCAGTATTTT,CASSQGADTQYF
TRBV7-9,few,-,TRBJ1-4,TGTGCCAGCAGCCCGGAGGGAAAACTGTTTTTT,CASSPEGKLFF
TRBV3-1,few,-,TRBJ1-2,TGTGCCAGCAGCCAGACATATAACTATGGCTACACCTTC,CASSQTYNYGYTF
TRBV7-2,few,-,TRBJ2-1,TGTGCCAGCAGCTTGACTGCGACGGGACTCAACAATGAGCAGTTCTTC,CASSLTATGLNNEQFF
TRBV2,few,-,TRBJ2-1,TGTGCCAGCAGCGGAACAGATCATGAGCAGTTCTTC,CASSGTDHEQFF
TRBV7-2,-,TRBD1,TRBJ2-7,TGTGCCAGCAGCACGGACAGGGGGCCCTACGAGCAGTACTTC,CASSTDRGPYEQYF
TRBV5-5,few,-,TRBJ1-2,TGTGCCAGCAGCTTGGGGGGCAGGACGTGGGGCTACACCTTC,CASSLGGRTWGYTF
TRBV10-3,few,-,TRBJ2-1,TGTGCCATCAGTTTGGACGGCAGCTCCTACAATGAGCAGTTCTTC,CAISLDGSSYNEQFF
TRBV27,few,-,TRBJ2-2,TGTGCCAGCAGTTCTAGACTCTCTGCGAACACCGGGGAGCTGTTTTTT,CASSSRLSANTGELFF
TRBV29-1,few,-,TRBJ2-2,TGCAGCGTTGAAGATCGCGACAGACCTACCGGGGAGCTGTTTTTT,CSVEDRDRPTGELFF
TRBV12-5,-,-,TRBJ2-3,TGTGCTAGTGGTGGCCAAGGGGGGCCCTACACAGATACGCAGTATTTT,CASGGQGGPYTDTQYF
TRBV4-1,-,TRBD2,TRBJ2-7,TGCGCCAGCAGCCGGCCGGGACTAGCGGGGGACGAGCAGTACTTC,CASSRPGLAGDEQYF
TRBV5-1,-,TRBD1,TRBJ2-7,TGCGCCAGCAGATTCCGGGACAGCTCCTACGAGCAGTACTTC,CASRFRDSSYEQYF
TRBV12-3/TRBV12-4,few,-,TRBJ1-3,TGTGCCTTCGCGATTGGCGGAAACACCATATATTTT,CAFAIGGNTIYF
TRBV7-6,many,-,TRBJ2-1,TGTGCCAGCAGCTTGAGCCCGGCAGAAGCTTTCTACAATGAGCAGTTCTTC,CASSLSPAEAFYNEQFF
TRBV7-6,many,TRBD2,TRBJ2-5,TGTGCCAGCAGCTTAAAGGCTAGCGGGGCTCGGAAAGAGACCCAGTACTTC,CASSLKASGARKETQYF
TRBV28,many,TRBD1,TRBJ1-5,TGTGCCAGCAGCAGGGGGGGACAGCCCCAGCATTTT,CASSRGGQPQHF
TRBV7-6,many,-,TRBJ2-7,TGTGCCAGCAGCCCCGATGTCTCCTACGAGCAGTACTTC,CASSPDVSYEQYF
TRBV6-6,few,-,TRBJ2-7,TGTGCCAGCAGTCCGCTCCATAGTCTAGACGAGCAGTACTTC,CASSPLHSLDEQYF
TRBV6-5,-,-,TRBJ2-3,TGTGCCAGCAGTCCCGAAGTCGCCCCCACAGATATGCAGTATTTT,CASSPEVAPTDMQYF
TRBV12-3/TRBV12-4,many,-,TRBJ1-2,TGTGCCAGCAGTTTAATATACAGGGATGATGGCTACACCTTC,CASSLIYRDDGYTF
TRBV20-1,few,-,TRBJ1-4,TGCAGTGCCAGAATCCCACAGGGCCGTGAAAAACTGTTTTTT,CSARIPQGREKLFF
TRBV7-9,-,-,TRBJ1-2,TGTGCCAGCAGCCTAGGGGCGGACTATGGCTACACCTTC,CASSLGADYGYTF
TRBV6-2/TRBV6-3,-,TRBD2,TRBJ2-5,TGTGCCAGCAGTTGGACTAGCGAAGAGACCCAGTACTTC,CASSWTSEETQYF
TRBV7-2,many,-,TRBJ2-5,TGTGCCAGCAGCTTAAGGGAGGAGACCCAGTACTTC,CASSLREETQYF
TRBV5-6,-,TRBD2,TRBJ2-3,TGTGCCAGCAGCTTGGAACTAGCGGGGAACACAGATACGCAGTATTTT,CASSLELAGNTDTQYF
TRBV19,few,-,TRBJ2-1,TGTGCCAGTAGTATCGGAGCAAACAATGAGCAGTTCTTC,CASSIGANNEQFF
TRBV7-9,few,-,TRBJ2-5,TGTGCCAGCAGCCCTATGGAGACCCAGTACTTC,CASSPMETQYF
TRBV12-3/TRBV12-4,few,-,TRBJ2-3,TGTGCCAGCAGTTTAGTGGGGATCACAGATACGCAGTATTTT,CASSLVGITDTQYF
TRBV4-1,few,-,TRBJ1-2,TGCGCCAGCAGCCAAGATCGGGTTGCTAACTATGGCTACACCTTC,CASSQDRVANYGYTF
TRBV6-5,-,TRBD2,TRBJ2-1,TGTGCCAGCAGTTACGGAAAAGCGGGGGGGCCGGCAAATGAGCAGTTCTTC,CASSYGKAGGPANEQFF
TRBV4-2,-,-,TRBJ2-1,TGTGCCAGCAGCCCGAGTAGCGGATATGAGCAGTTCTTC,CASSPSSGYEQFF
TRBV3-1,-,-,TRBJ2-1,TGTGCCAGCAGCCAAGCCGGGCCCCGGTTC,CASSQAGPRF
TRBV7-2,-,-,TRBJ2-1,TGTGCCAGCAGCTTAGGCCAGGGTACCTATGAGCAGTTCTTC,CASSLGQGTYEQFF
TRBV20-1,-,-,TRBJ1-6,TGCAGTGCTAGAGAAATCCTGTCCTCTGGTTCACCCCTCCACTTT,CSAREILSSGSPLHF
TRBV27,few,-,TRBJ2-7,TGTGCCAGCAGTTTCGGCAAGGTGGGGTACGAGCAGTACTTC,CASSFGKVGYEQYF
TRBV6-2/TRBV6-3,few,TRBD2,TRBJ2-3,TGTGCCAGCAGTCAACTAGCGGGGCTCACAGATACGCAGTATTTT,CASSQLAGLTDTQYF
TRBV19,-,TRBD2,TRBJ2-1,TGTGCCAGTAGGACGAGCGGGGGGCCCCCTTACAATGAGCAGTTCTTC,CASRTSGGPPYNEQFF
TRBV4-1,few,TRBD1,TRBJ1-1,TGCGCCAGCAGCCAAGTTAGGGCGACAGGGACGAACACTGAAGCTTTCTTT,CASSQVRATGTNTEAFF
TRBV12-3/TRBV12-4,-,TRBD2,TRBJ2-5,TGTGCCAGCAGTTTAGCGCTGCTAGCGGTCCAAGAGACCCAGTACTTC,CASSLALLAVQETQYF
TRBV7-9,-,-,TRBJ1-3,TGTGCCAGCAGCCCGACGTTGGACAGCTCTGGAAACACCATATATTTT,CASSPTLDSSGNTIYF
TRBV2,-,TRBD1,TRBJ1-4,TGTGCCAGCAGAACCAGACAGGGGGCGTATGAAAAACTGTTTTTT,CASRTRQGAYEKLFF